The 2 T cell receptor beta chains given below trace back to one sample, sequenced in a study of glioma-infiltrating T cells after dendritic cell vaccination. Specified time point: after dendritic cell vaccination, including at tumor progression/relapse. The data were produced by immunoSEQ multiplex PCR, yet TCRdb's version contains in-frame clones alone and is incomplete. The table has about 65,000 clones, more than 75% seen once; the top ten hold approximately 10%. This material consisted of blood, taken after dendritic cell vaccination. Receptors were obtained from a human donor with glioblastoma.

The V gene is TRBV10-1, the J gene TRBJ1-4; D may be TRBD1 (6 bases). V was clipped by 3 bases and J by 8 bases, with 10 bases between them. The CDR3 contains 13 residues. CDR1 WNHNN and CDR2 SYGVQD come from the germline V gene (reference sequence). This chain's CDR3 is CASSEQGFEKLFF. The CDR3 coding sequence is TGCGCCAGCAGTGAACAGGGTTTCGAAAAACTGTTTTTT.

The rearrangement links TRBV18 to TRBJ1-2, with 10 bases that match TRBD1. Germline V lookup: CDR1 KGHSH, CDR2 LQKENI. V lost 2 bases, J lost 4 bases, and 7 bases stayed unmatched. The CDR3 totals 16 residues. CDR3 nucleotide sequence: TGTGCCAGCTCACCATTGCCGGGACAGGGGTTCTATGGCTACACCTTC. Translated: CASSPLPGQGFYGYTF.